The 8 T cell receptor beta chains below all came from one sample that was sequenced in a study of T cells in Graves' hyperthyroidism and ophthalmopathy (dated by TCRdb to the late 2010s). The library was generated by multiplex PCR. TCRdb records Illumina HiSeq 2000 as the sequencer. The TCR beta CDR3 regions were amplified from RNA transcripts. The first round of RT-PCR for the TCR CDR3 was performed with the HTBI primer set and the Qiagen OneStep RT-PCR kit. TCRdb's own reprocessing of the public reads used fastp at Q25 and MiXCR and kept productive beta chains. Each CDR3 protein gets just one entry, which takes the most common genes and DNA from the rows behind it. Across this sample there are 250,000 to 300,000 distinct CDR3 sequences, with about an eighth seen only once. The top ten clones comprise 7.8% of the sample. The sequenced material came from blood. These receptors came from a young woman with Graves' hyperthyroidism that later progressed to Graves' ophthalmopathy.

This clonotype came up a few times. This rearrangement joins TRBV10-3 to TRBJ1-5, with D perhaps TRBD1 (6 bases). Trimming removed 7 bases at V and 6 bases at J, with 13 bases between. The CDR3 length is 13 residues. Germline-derived CDR1 and CDR2 are ENHRY and SYGVKD. CDR3 region: CAINPGEGQPQHF. The DNA of the CDR3 is TGTGCCATCAACCCAGGGGAGGGTCAGCCCCAGCATTTT.

A few counts support this clonotype. This chain links TRBV19 with TRBJ1-5, with D maybe TRBD1 (6 bases). This CDR3 region has 15 residues. Germline V gene sequence: CDR1 LNHDA, CDR2 SQIVND (reference sequence). V lost 1 base to trimming and J lost 7 bases, with 14 bases between them. CDR3 in amino acids: CASSIGTGSGQPQHF. DNA of the CDR3: TGTGCCAGTAGTATAGGAACAGGGTCGGGGCAGCCCCAGCATTTT.

This clonotype was seen many times. V usage is TRBV20-1 and J usage is TRBJ2-1; tentatively, D is TRBD1 (5 bases). In germline, CDR1 is DFQATT, CDR2 SNEGSKA (reference sequence). Trimming took off 0 bases at V and 8 bases at J, with 8 bases between the two ends. The CDR3 sequence is 12 residues long. CDR3 DNA: TGCAGTGCTAGAGATATCAGGGATGAGCAGTTCTTC. It codes for CSARDIRDEQFF.

This clonotype occurred many times. The J gene is TRBJ1-3, the V gene TRBV7-2, with no clear D. In germline, CDR1 is SGHTA, CDR2 FQGNSA. The CDR3 has 13 residues. Trimming stripped 2 bases from V and 10 bases from J, with 12 bases between. The CDR3: CASSLTPHKTIYF. CDR3 nucleotide sequence: TGTGCCAGCAGCTTAACCCCTCATAAGACCATATATTTT.

This clonotype was seen at least ten times. Written as DNA, the CDR3 is TGCAGTGCTAGATTACAGGGCCGTTCCCTTCCTAACTATGGCTACACCTTC. It encodes CSARLQGRSLPNYGYTF. The V and J genes are TRBV20-1 and TRBJ1-2, with D tentatively TRBD1 (6 bases). Germline loops: CDR1 DFQATT, CDR2 SNEGSKA (reference sequence). Trimming pared 2 bases from V and 0 bases from J, leaving 19 bases between. CDR3 length equals 17 residues.

The sample holds many counts of this clonotype. This rearrangement joins TRBV20-1 to TRBJ2-3; 7 bases are shared with TRBD2. The CDR3 is made up of 17 amino acids. The germline V gene encodes CDR1 DFQATT and CDR2 SNEGSKA (reference sequence). Trimming took 5 bases from V and 0 from J; bases not matched to a gene: 14. The CDR3 reads CSALPSGDPSSTDTQYF. As DNA, the CDR3 is TGCAGTGCTCTCCCCAGCGGGGACCCATCTAGCACAGATACGCAGTATTTT.

This clonotype turned up a few times. The chain uses TRBV6-1 and TRBJ2-5; D is possibly TRBD1 or TRBD2 (5 bases each). Germline lookup yields CDR1 MNHNS and CDR2 SASEGT. The CDR3 loop spans 12 amino acids. Trimming took off 6 bases at V and 1 base at J, with 6 bases between the two ends. The CDR3 spells CASRRGQETQYF. The CDR3 DNA sequence: TGTGCCAGCAGGAGGGGCCAAGAGACCCAGTACTTC.

The chain joins TRBV28 to TRBJ1-5, with TRBD1 as a possible D gene (5 bases). V was pared by 2 bases and J by 2 bases, with 16 bases between. Germline loops: CDR1 MDHEN, CDR2 SYDVKM. The CDR3 has 17 amino acids. CDR3 amino acids: CASSLEQALGGNQPQHF. Here the CDR3 DNA reads TGTGCCAGCAGTTTAGAACAGGCCCTCGGAGGCAATCAGCCCCAGCATTTT.